The 3 T cell receptor beta chains given below trace back to one sample, sequenced in a study of regulatory T cells in long-lasting Graves disease. To make TCR beta libraries, researchers used iRepertoire HTBI primers and Arm-PCR of CDR3 regions. TCRdb ran MiXCR on the multiplex PCR reads and lists one entry per CDR3 protein. In the table there are about 440,000 distinct CDR3 sequences, more than 12% of which are singletons. Stated time point: newly diagnosed GD, antithyroid drugs for less than 3 months. PBMCs were the source of the RNA used for TCR sequencing. This sample was shared with a second study, whose subject was T cells in Graves' hyperthyroidism and ophthalmopathy.

The sequences come from peripheral blood mononuclear cells (PBMCs), collected at new diagnosis, from a patient treated with antithyroid drugs. These receptors all stem from a woman younger than 45 with Graves disease.

In this sample, this clonotype turned up a few times. The CDR3 sequence is CASSFKRNTGELFF. For the CDR3, the DNA is TGTGCCAGCAGTTTCAAGCGGAACACCGGGGAGCTGTTTTTT. The chain couples TRBV12-3 or TRBV12-4 to TRBJ2-2, with D unresolved. V shed 3 bases and J shed 1 base, with 6 bases lying between them. This CDR3 region has 14 residues.

This clonotype appeared a few times. This chain links TRBV10-3 with TRBJ2-7; 8 nucleotides align to TRBD1. This CDR3 has 15 residues. Germline CDR1 and CDR2: ENHRY and SYGVKD. V lost 0 bases and J lost 5; bases outside the gene matches: 6. The CDR3 loop reads CAISESTGGLHEQYF. In DNA, the CDR3 is TGTGCCATCAGTGAGTCCACAGGGGGTTTACACGAGCAGTACTTC.

This clonotype has at least ten counts. This rearrangement joins TRBV28 to TRBJ2-4; TRBD2 might be the D (5 bases). The germline V gene has CDR1 MDHEN and CDR2 SYDVKM. The ends were cut back, 6 bases at V and 7 bases at J, with 16 bases in the middle. The CDR3 consists of 14 residues. CDR3 sequence (DNA): TGTGCCAGCAGACCCGGACTCCAAGGGAACATTCAGTACTTC. Amino acid sequence: CASRPGLQGNIQYF.